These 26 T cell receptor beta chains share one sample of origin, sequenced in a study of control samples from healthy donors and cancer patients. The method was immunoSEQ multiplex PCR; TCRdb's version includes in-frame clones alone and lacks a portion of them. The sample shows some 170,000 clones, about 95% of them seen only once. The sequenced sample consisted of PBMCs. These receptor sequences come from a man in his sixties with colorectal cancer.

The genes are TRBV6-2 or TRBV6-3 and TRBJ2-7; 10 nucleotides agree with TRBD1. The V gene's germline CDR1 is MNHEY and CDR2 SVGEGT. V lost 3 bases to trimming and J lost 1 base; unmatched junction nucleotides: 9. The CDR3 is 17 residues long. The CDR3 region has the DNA TGTGCCAGCAGTTATCCCCTCGACAGGGGGCGTTCCTACGAGCAGTACTTC. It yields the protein CASSYPLDRGRSYEQYF.

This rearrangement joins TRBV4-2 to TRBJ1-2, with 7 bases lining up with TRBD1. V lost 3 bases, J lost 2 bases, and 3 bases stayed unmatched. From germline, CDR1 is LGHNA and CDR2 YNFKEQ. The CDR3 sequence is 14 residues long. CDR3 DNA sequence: TGTGCCAGCAGCCACCAGGGACAGAACTATGGCTACACCTTC. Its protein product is CASSHQGQNYGYTF.

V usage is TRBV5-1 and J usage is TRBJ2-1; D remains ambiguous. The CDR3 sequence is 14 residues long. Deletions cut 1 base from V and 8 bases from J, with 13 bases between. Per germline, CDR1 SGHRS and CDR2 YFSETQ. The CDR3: CASSLPSDGDEQFF. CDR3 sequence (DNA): TGCGCCAGCAGCTTGCCCTCCGATGGAGATGAGCAGTTCTTC.

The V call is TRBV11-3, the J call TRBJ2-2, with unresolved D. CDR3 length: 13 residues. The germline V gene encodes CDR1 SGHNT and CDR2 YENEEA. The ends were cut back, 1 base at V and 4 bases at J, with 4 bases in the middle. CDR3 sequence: CASSLVGTGELFF. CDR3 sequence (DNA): TGTGCCAGCAGCTTAGTGGGCACCGGGGAGCTGTTTTTT.

CDR3 sequence: CASSEPVGQGMAGNTIYF. CDR3 sequence (DNA): TGTGCCAGCAGTGAGCCGGTAGGACAGGGAATGGCGGGAAACACCATATATTTT. The genes are TRBV6-1 and TRBJ1-3, with 8 nucleotides matching TRBD1. This CDR3 spans 18 amino acids. After removal of 3 bases from V and 4 bases from J, the junction contained 14 bases not matched to a gene. Germline values: CDR1 MNHNS, CDR2 SASEGT.

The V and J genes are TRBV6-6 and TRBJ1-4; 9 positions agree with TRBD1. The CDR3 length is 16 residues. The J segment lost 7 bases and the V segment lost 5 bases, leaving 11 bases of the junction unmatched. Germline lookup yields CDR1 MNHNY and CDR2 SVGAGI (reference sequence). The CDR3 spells CASSLPRDRVVEKLFF. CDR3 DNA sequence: TGTGCCAGCAGTCTCCCCCGGGACAGGGTTGTTGAAAAACTGTTTTTT.

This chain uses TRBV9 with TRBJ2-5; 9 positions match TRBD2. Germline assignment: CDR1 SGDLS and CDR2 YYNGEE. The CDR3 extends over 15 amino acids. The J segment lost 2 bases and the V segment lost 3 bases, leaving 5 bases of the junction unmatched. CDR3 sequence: CASSGGGGSQETQYF. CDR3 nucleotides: TGTGCCAGCAGCGGCGGGGGGGGCTCTCAAGAGACCCAGTACTTC. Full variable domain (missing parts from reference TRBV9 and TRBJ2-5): DSGVTQTPKHLITATGQRVTLRCSPRSGDLSVYWYQQSLDQGLQFLIQYYNGEERAKGNILERFSAQQFPDLHSELNLSSLELGDSALYFCASSGGGGSQETQYFGPGTRLLVL.

The CDR3 coding sequence is TGTGCCAGCAGTTTTAAGGATTCACCCCTCCACTTT. Protein: CASSFKDSPLHF. The chain employs TRBV27 and TRBJ1-6; no definite D call. The germline V gene has CDR1 MNHEY and CDR2 SMNVEV (reference sequence). Trimming took off 3 bases at V and 8 bases at J, with 5 bases between the two ends. The CDR3 covers 12 residues.

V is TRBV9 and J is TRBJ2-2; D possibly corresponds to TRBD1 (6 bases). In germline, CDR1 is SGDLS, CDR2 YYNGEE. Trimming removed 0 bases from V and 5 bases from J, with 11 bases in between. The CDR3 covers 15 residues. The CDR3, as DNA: TGTGCCAGCAGCGTAGCGCCAGGGGTGACCGGGGAGCTGTTTTTT. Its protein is CASSVAPGVTGELFF.

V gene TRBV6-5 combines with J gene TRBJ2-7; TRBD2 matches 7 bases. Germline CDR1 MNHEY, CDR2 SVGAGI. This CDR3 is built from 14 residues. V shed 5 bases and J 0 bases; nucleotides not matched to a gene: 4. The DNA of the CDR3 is TGTGCCAGCAGTCGCGGGGGAGGCTCCTACGAGCAGTACTTC. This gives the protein CASSRGGGSYEQYF.

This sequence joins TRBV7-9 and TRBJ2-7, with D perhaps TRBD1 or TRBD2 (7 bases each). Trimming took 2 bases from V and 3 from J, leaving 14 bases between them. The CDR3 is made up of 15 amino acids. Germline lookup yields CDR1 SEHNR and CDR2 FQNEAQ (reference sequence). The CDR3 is CASSLTAGGVYEQYF. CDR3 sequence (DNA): TGTGCCAGCAGCTTAACGGCAGGGGGGGTCTACGAGCAGTACTTC.

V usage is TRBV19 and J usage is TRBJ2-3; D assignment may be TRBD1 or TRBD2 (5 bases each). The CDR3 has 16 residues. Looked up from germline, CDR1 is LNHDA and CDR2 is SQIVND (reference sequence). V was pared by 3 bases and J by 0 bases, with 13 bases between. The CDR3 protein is CASSMAWGSSTDTQYF. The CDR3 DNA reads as TGTGCCAGTAGTATGGCGTGGGGGTCCAGCACAGATACGCAGTATTTT.

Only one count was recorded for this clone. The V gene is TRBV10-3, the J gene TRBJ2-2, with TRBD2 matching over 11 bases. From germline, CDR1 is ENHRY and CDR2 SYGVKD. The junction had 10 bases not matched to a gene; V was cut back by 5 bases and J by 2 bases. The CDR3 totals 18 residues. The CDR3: CAISPHPGLAVNTGELFF. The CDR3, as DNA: TGTGCCATCAGTCCTCACCCGGGACTAGCGGTTAACACCGGGGAGCTGTTTTTT.

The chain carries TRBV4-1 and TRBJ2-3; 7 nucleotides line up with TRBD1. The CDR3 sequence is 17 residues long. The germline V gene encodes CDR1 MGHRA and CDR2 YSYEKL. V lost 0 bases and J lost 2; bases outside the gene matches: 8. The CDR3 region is CASSQDGQGGSTDTQYF. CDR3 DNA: TGCGCCAGCAGCCAAGATGGTCAAGGGGGCTCCACAGATACGCAGTATTTT.

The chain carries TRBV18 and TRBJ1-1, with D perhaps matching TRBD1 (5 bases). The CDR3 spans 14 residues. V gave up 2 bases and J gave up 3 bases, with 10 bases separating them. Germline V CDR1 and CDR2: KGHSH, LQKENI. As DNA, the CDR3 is TGTGCCAGCTCACCAGGGGGGGGTTACACTGAAGCTTTCTTT. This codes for CASSPGGGYTEAFF.

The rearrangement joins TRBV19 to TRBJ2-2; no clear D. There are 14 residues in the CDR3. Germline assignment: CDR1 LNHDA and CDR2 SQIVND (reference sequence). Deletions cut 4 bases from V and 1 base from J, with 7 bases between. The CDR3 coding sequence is TGTGCCAGTAGTAGGACCGGGAACACCGGGGAGCTGTTTTTT. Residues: CASSRTGNTGELFF.

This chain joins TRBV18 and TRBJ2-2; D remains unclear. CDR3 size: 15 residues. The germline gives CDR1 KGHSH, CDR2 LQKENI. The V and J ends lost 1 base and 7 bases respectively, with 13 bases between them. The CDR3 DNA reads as TGTGCCAGCTCACCACGCCATGGAGATAGCGGGGAGCTGTTTTTT. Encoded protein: CASSPRHGDSGELFF.

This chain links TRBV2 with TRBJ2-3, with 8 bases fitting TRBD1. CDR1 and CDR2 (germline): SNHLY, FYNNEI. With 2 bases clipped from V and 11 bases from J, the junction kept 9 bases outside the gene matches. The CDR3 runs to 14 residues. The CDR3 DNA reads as TGTGCCAGCAGTGAATCCAGGACAGGGAATGGGCAGTATTTT. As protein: CASSESRTGNGQYF. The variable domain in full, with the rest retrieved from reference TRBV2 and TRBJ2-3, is EPEVTQTPSHQVTQMGQEVILRCVPISNHLYFYWYRQILGQKVEFLVSFYNNEISEKSEIFDDQFSVERPDGSNFTLKIRSTKLEDSAMYFCASSESRTGNGQYFGPGTRLTVL.

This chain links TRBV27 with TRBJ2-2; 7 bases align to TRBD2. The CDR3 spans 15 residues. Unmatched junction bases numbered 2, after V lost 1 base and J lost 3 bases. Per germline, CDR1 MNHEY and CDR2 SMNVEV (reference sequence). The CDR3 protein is CASSLYRGDTGELFF. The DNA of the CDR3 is TGTGCCAGCAGTTTATATCGGGGGGACACCGGGGAGCTGTTTTTT.

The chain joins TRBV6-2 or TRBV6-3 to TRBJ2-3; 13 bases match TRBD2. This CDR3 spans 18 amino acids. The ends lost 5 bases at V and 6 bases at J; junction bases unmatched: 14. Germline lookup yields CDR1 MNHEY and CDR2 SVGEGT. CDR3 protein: CASSRQTSGGSVPDTQYF. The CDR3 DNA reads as TGTGCCAGCAGTCGCCAGACTAGCGGGGGGAGTGTTCCTGATACGCAGTATTTT.

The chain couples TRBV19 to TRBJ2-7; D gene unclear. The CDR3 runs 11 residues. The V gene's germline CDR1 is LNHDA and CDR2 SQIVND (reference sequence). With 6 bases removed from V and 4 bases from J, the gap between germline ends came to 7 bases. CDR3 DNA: TGTGCCAGTAGGAGAAATTACGAGCAGTACTTC. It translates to CASRRNYEQYF.

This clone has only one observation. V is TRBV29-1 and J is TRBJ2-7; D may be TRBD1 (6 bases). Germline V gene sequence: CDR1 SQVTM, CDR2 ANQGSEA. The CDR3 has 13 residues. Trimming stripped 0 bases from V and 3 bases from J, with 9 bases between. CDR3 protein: CSVEDRTDYEQYF. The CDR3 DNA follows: TGCAGCGTTGAAGATCGGACAGACTACGAGCAGTACTTC.

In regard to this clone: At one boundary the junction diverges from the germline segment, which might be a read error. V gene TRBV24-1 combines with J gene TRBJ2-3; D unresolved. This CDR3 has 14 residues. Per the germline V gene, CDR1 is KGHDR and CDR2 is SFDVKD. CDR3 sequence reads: CATSDLRGTDAQYF. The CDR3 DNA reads TGTGCCACCAGTGATTTAAGAGGCACAGATGCGCAGTATTTT.

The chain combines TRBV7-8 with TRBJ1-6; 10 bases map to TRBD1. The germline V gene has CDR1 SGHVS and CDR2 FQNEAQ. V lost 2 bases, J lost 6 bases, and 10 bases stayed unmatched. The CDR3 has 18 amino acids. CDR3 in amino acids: CASSLLTGTGAGNSPLHF. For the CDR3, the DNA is TGTGCCAGCAGCTTATTAACGGGGACAGGGGCTGGTAATTCACCCCTCCACTTT.

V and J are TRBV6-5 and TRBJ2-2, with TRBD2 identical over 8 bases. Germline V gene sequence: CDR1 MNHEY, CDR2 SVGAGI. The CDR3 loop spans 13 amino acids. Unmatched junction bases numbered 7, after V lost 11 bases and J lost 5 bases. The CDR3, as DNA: TGTGCCGGCACGGGGGGGAATACCGGGGAGCTGTTTTTT. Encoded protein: CAGTGGNTGELFF.

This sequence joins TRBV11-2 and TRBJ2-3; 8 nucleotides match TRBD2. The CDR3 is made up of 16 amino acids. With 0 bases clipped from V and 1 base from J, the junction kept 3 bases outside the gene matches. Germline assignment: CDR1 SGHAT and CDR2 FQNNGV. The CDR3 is CASSLERGVRTDTQYF. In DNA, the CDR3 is TGTGCCAGCAGCTTAGAGCGGGGGGTTCGCACAGATACGCAGTATTTT.